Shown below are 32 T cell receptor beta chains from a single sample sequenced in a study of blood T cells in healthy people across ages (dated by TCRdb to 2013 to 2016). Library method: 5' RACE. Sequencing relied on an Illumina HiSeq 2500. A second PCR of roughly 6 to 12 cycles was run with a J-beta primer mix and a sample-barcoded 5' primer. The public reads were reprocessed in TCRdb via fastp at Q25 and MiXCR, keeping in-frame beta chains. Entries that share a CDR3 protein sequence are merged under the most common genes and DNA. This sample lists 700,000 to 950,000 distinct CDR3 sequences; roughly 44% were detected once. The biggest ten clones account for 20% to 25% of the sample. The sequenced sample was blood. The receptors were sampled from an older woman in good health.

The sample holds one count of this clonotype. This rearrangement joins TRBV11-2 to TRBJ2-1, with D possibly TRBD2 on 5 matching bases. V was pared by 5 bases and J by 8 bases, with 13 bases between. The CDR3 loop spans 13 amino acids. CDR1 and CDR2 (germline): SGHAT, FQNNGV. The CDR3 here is CASSMEPEDEQFF. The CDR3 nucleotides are TGTGCCAGCAGCATGGAACCGGAGGATGAGCAGTTCTTC.

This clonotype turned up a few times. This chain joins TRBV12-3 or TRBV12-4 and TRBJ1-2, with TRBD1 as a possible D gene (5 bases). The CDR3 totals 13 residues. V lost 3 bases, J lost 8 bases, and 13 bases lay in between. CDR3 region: CASSFWGEGGYTF. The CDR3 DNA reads TGTGCCAGCAGTTTTTGGGGGGAGGGGGGCTACACCTTC.

The CDR3 here is CASSPTPGLAGGSSYNEQFF. CDR3 coding DNA: TGTGCCAGCAGTCCGACCCCGGGACTAGCGGGGGGGAGCTCCTACAATGAGCAGTTCTTC. The chain is built from TRBV12-3 or TRBV12-4 and TRBJ2-1, with TRBD2 identical over 16 bases. CDR3 length: 20 residues. With V trimmed by 5 bases and J by 0 bases, 10 bases remained unmatched.

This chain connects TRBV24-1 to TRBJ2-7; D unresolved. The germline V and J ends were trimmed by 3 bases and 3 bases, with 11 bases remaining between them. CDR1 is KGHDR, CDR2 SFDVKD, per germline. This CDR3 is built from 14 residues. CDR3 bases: TGTGCCACCAGTGATCGGTATATTAACTACGAGCAGTACTTC. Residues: CATSDRYINYEQYF.

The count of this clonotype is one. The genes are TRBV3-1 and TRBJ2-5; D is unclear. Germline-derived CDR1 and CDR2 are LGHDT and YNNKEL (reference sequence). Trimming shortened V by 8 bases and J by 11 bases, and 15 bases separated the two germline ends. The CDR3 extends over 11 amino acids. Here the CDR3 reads CASGLRSEQYF. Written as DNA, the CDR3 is TGTGCCAGCGGCCTCCGGTCGGAGCAGTACTTC.

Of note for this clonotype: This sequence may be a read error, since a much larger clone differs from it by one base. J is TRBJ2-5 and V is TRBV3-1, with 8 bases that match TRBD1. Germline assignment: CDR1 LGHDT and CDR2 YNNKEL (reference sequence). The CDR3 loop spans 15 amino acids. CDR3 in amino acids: CTSSQWSGGAETQYF. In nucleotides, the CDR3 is TGTACCAGCAGCCAATGGTCAGGGGGCGCGGAGACCCAGTACTTC.

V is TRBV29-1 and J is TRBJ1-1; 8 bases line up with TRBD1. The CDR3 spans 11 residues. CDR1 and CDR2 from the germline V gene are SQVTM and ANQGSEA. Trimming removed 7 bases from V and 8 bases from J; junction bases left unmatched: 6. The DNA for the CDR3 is TGCAGCGGGGGACAGGAGGGCGAAGCTTTCTTT. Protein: CSGGQEGEAFF.

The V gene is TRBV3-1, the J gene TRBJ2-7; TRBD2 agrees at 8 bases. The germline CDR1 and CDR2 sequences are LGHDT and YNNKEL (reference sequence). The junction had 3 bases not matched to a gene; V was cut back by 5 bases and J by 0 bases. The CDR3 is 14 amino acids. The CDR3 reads CASSNGLASYEQYF. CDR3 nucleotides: TGTGCCAGCAGCAACGGACTAGCCTCCTACGAGCAGTACTTC.

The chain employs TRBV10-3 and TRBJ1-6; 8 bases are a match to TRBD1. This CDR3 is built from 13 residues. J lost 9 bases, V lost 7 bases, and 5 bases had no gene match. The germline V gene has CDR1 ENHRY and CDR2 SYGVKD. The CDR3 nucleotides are TGTGCCATCACCCAGGGGGCTAGTTCACCCCTCCACTTT. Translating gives CAITQGASSPLHF.

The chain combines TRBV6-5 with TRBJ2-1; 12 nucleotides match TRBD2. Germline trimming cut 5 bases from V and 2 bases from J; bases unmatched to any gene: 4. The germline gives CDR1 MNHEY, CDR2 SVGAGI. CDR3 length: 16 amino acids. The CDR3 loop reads CASSRTSGNTYNEQFF. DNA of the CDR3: TGTGCCAGCAGTCGGACTAGCGGGAACACCTACAATGAGCAGTTCTTC.

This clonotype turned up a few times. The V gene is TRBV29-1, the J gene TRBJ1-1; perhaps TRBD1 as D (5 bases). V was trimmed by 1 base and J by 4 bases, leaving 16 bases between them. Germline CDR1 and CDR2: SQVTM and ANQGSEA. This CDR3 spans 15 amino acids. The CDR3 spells CSVEVHRRLGTEAFF. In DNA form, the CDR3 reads TGCAGCGTTGAAGTGCACAGGAGACTCGGCACTGAAGCTTTCTTT.

CDR3 sequence: CASSAGPFGPQHF. Written as DNA, the CDR3 is TGTGCCAGCAGTGCAGGCCCCTTCGGGCCCCAGCATTTT. The chain employs TRBV27 and TRBJ1-5; D remains unclear. CDR1 MNHEY and CDR2 SMNVEV come from the germline V gene (reference sequence). This CDR3 contains 13 residues. Trimming cost V 5 bases and J 9 bases, with 14 bases left between them.

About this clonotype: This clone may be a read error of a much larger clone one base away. The DNA for the CDR3 is TGTGCCAGCGGGACAGGGGACCATGGCTACACCTTC. It translates to CASGTGDHGYTF. This sequence joins TRBV12-3 or TRBV12-4 and TRBJ1-2; 10 positions match TRBD1. CDR3 length equals 12 residues. Trimming cost V 8 bases and J 6 bases; bases outside gene matches: 3.

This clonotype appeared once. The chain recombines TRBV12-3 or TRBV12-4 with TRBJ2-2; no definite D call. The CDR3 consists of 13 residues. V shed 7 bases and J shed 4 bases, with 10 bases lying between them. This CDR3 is CASTKILTGELFF. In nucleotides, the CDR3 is TGTGCCAGCACCAAAATACTCACCGGGGAGCTGTTTTTT.

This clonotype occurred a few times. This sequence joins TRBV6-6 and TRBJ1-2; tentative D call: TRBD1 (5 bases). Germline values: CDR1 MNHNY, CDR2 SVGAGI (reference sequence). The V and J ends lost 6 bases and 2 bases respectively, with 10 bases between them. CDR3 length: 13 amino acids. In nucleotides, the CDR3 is TGTGCCAGCAGCTCAGACAGAAACTATGGCTACACCTTC. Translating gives CASSSDRNYGYTF.

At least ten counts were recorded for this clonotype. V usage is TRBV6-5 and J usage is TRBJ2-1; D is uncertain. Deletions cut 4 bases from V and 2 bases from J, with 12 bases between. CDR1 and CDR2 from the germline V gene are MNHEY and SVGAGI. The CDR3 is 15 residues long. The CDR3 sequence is CASSLKRRTYNEQFF. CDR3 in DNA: TGTGCCAGCAGTTTAAAGCGCCGCACCTACAATGAGCAGTTCTTC.

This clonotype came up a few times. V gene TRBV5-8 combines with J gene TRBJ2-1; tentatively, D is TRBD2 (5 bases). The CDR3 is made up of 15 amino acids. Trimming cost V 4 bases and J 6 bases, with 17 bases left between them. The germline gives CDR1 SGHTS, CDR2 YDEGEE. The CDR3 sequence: CASSQPPTTVNEQFF. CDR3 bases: TGTGCCAGCAGCCAACCCCCGACTACCGTCAATGAGCAGTTCTTC.

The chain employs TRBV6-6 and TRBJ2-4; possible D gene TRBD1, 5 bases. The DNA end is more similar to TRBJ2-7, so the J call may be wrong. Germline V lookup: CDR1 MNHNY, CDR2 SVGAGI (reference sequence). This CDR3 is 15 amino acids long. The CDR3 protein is CASRNTGLESYEQYF. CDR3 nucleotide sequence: TGTGCCAGCAGAAATACAGGTCTCGAGTCCTACGAGCAGTACTTC.

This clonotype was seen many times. The CDR3 loop is CASSDRISTDTQYF. As DNA, the CDR3 is TGTGCCAGCAGTGACAGAATTAGCACAGATACGCAGTATTTT. The chain is built from TRBV2 and TRBJ2-3; D gene ambiguous. Trimming shortened V by 3 bases and J by 0 bases, and 7 bases separated the two germline ends. Germline loops: CDR1 SNHLY, CDR2 FYNNEI. The CDR3 totals 14 residues.

The CDR3 region is CASSYLGLAGGERADTQYF. CDR3 in DNA: TGTGCCAGCAGCTACCTTGGACTAGCGGGAGGGGAAAGAGCAGATACGCAGTATTTT. V gene TRBV7-8 combines with J gene TRBJ2-3; 15 nucleotides align to TRBD2. Germline CDR1 and CDR2: SGHVS and FQNEAQ. The V segment lost 4 bases and the J segment 4 bases; nucleotides outside the gene matches: 12. This CDR3 has 19 residues.

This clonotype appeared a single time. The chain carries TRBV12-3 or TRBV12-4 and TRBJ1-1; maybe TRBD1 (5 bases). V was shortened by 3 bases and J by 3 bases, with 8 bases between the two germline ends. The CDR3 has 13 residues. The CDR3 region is CASSFLRDTEAFF. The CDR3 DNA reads TGTGCCAGCAGTTTTCTCAGGGACACTGAAGCTTTCTTT.

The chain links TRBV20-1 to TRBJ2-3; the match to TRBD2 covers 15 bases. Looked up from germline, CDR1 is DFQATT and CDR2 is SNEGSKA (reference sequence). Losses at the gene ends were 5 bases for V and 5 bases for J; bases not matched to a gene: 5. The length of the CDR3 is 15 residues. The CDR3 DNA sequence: TGCAGTGCTCGGACTAGCGGGGGGGCCCGAGATACGCAGTATTTT. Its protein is CSARTSGGARDTQYF.

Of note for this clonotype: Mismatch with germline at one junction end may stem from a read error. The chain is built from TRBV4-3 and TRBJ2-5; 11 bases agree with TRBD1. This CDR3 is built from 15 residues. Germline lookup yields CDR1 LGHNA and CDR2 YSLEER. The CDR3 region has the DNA TGCGCCAACAGCCGAGGGACAGGGGGATGGGAGACCCAGTACTTC. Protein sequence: CANSRGTGGWETQYF.

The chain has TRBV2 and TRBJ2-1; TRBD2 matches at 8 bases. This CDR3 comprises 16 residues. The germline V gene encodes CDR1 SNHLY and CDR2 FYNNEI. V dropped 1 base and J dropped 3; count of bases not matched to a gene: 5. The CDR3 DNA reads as TGTGCCAGCAGTGAAGAGGGTAGCGGGAACTACAATGAGCAGTTCTTC. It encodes CASSEEGSGNYNEQFF.

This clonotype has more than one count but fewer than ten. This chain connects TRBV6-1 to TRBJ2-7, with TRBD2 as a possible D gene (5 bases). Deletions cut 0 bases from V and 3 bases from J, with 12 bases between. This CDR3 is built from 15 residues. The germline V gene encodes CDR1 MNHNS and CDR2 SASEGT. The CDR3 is CASSEALVAGYEQYF. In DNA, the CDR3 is TGTGCCAGCAGTGAAGCGCTTGTGGCGGGCTACGAGCAGTACTTC.

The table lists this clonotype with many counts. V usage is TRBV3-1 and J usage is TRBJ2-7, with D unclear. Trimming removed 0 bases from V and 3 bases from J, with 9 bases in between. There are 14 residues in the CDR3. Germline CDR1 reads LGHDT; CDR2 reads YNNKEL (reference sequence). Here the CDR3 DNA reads TGTGCCAGCAGCCAAGATCCCCAGGACTACGAGCAGTACTTC. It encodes CASSQDPQDYEQYF.

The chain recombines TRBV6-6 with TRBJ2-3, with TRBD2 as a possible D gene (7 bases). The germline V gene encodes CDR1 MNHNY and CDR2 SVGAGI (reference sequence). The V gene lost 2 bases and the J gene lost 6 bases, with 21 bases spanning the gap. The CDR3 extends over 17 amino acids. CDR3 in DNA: TGTGCCAGCAGTTACCCGAAACTTGGGGGGGGCGCTGATACGCAGTATTTT. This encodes CASSYPKLGGGADTQYF.

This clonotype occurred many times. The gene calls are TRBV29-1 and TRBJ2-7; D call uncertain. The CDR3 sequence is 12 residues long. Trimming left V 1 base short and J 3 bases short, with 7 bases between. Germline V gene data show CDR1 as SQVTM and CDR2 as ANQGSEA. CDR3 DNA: TGCAGCGTTGAAGTCACAGACTACGAGCAGTACTTC. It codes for CSVEVTDYEQYF.

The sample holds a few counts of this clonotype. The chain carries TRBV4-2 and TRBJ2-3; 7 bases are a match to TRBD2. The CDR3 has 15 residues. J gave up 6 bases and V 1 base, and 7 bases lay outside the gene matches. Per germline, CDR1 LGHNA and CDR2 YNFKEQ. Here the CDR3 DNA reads TGTGCCAGCAGCCAAGCGCGGGGAGGGAAGGATACGCAGTATTTT. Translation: CASSQARGGKDTQYF.

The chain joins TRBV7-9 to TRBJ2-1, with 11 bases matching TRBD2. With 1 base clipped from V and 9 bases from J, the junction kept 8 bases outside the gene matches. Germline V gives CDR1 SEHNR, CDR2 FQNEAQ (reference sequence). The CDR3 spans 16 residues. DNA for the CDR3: TGTGCCAGCAGCTTAGAATTGACTAGCGGGGTAGGTGAGCAGTTCTTC. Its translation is CASSLELTSGVGEQFF.

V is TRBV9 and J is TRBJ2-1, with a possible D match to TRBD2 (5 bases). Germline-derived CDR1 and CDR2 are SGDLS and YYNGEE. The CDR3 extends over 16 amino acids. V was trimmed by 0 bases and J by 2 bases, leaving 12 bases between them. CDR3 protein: CASSVDPGMTYNEQFF. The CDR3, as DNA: TGTGCCAGCAGCGTAGATCCGGGGATGACCTACAATGAGCAGTTCTTC.

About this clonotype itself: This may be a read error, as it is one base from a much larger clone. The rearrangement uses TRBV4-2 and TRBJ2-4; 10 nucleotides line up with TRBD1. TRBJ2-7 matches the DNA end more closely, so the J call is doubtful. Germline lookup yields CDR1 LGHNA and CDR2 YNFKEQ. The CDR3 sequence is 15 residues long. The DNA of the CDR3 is TGTGCCAGCGGCCAAGTGACAGGGGGCTTTTCCGAGCAGTACTTC. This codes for CASGQVTGGFSEQYF.